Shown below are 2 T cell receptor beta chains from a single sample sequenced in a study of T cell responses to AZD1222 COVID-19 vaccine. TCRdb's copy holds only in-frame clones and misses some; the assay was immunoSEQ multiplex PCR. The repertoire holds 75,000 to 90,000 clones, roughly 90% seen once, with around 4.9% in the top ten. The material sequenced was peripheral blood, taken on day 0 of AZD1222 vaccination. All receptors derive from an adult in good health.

This chain's CDR3 is CAWSGGQTSYEQYF. The CDR3 DNA follows: TGTGCCTGGAGTGGGGGACAGACCAGCTACGAGCAGTACTTC. The chain combines TRBV30 with TRBJ2-7; TRBD1 matches 7 bases. V was clipped by 1 base and J by 3 bases; unmatched bases: 6. The CDR3 extends over 14 amino acids. CDR1 and CDR2 (germline): GTSNPN, SVGIG (reference sequence). Together with reference TRBV30 and TRBJ2-7, the CDR3 gives the full variable domain: SQTIHQWPATLVQPVGSPLSLECTVEGTSNPNLYWYRQAAGRGLQLLFYSVGIGQISSEVPQNLSASRPQDRQFILSSKKLLLSDSGFYLCAWSGGQTSYEQYFGPGTRLTVT.

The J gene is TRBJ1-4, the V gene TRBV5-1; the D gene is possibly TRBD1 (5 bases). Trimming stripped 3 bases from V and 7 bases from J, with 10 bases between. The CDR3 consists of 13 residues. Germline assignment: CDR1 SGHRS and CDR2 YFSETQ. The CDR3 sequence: CASSWDLTEKLFF. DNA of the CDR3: TGCGCCAGCAGCTGGGACCTAACTGAAAAACTGTTTTTT.